This entry features one TCR beta chain sequence. Antigen specificity is unknown. Naive CD8 cells were CD45RO-negative, positively selected for CCR7, excluding terminally differentiated effector memory CD45RA+ cells. The data were obtained in a study of shared clonotypes between healthy human individuals. Study-level results: Clonotypes that were shared across several donors made up approximately 5% of naive CD4 clonotypes.

Assay used: immunoSEQ multiplex PCR; TCRdb lists only in-frame clones, some missing. The profile shows about 2.1 million clones, 80% to 95% of them singletons. The receptor was isolated from a man aged 18 to 29 in good health. Some clones in this sample may be carry-over from other donors' samples. Specimen: naive CD8+ T cells from PBMCs.

The CDR3 nucleotides read TGTGCCAGCAGCGTAGGCGGGAGAGGTAGGAATGAGCAGTTCTTC. This translates into CASSVGGRGRNEQFF. V and J are TRBV9 and TRBJ2-1; 7 bases map to TRBD2. The CDR3 runs 15 residues. In germline, CDR1 is SGDLS, CDR2 YYNGEE. V shed 0 bases, J shed 7 bases, and the junction held 7 bases outside the gene matches.